The entry below gives a single TCR beta chain sequence along with its context. Sequencing was performed with immunoSEQ multiplex PCR; in TCRdb, only in-frame clones are kept and a portion is missing. Of nearly 2 million clones in the sample, approximately 94% are singletons; the top ten hold 0.95% to 1.5%. CDR3 size: 15 residues. CDR1 is SEHNR and CDR2 is FQNEAQ in the germline V gene (reference sequence). The V and J ends lost 1 base and 6 bases respectively, with 13 bases between them. This record comes from a study of shared clonotypes between healthy human individuals. Terminally differentiated effector memory CD45RA+ cells were left out of the naive CD8 fraction, which was CD45RO-negative and positively selected for CCR7.

The chain joins TRBV7-9 to TRBJ1-5; D unclear. This TCR derives from a man in his late teens or twenties in good health. The sample consisted of naive CD8+ T cells sorted from blood. In DNA form, the CDR3 reads TGTGCCAGCAGCTTAGTAGGTCCCCCGTCTCAGCCCCAGCATTTT. Translation: CASSLVGPPSQPQHF.